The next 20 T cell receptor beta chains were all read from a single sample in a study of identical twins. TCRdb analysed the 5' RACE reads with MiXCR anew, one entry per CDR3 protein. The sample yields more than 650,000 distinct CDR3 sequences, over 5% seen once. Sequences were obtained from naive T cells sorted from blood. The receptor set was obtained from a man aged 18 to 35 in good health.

The CDR3 DNA reads as TGTGCCACCAGTGACGGTCTAGCAGGGTTGGATACGCAGTATTTT. Translation: CATSDGLAGLDTQYF. The chain couples TRBV24-1 to TRBJ2-3, with D perhaps matching TRBD1 or TRBD2 (5 bases each). This CDR3 contains 15 residues. Trimming removed 4 bases at V and 6 bases at J, with 16 bases between. CDR1 and CDR2 (germline): KGHDR, SFDVKD.

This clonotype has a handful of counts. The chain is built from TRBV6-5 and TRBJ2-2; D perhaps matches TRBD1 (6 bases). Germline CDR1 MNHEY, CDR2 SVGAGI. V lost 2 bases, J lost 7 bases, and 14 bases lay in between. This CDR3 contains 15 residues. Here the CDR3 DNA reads TGTGCCAGCAGTTACGAGGGGGTGGGCGTCGGGGAGCTGTTTTTT. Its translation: CASSYEGVGVGELFF.

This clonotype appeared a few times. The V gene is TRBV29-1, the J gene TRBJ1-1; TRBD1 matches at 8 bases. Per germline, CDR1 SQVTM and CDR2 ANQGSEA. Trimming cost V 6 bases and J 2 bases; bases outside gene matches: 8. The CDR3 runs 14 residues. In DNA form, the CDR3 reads TGCAGCGTCGGATGGGACAGGAGAAACACTGAAGCTTTCTTT. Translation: CSVGWDRRNTEAFF.

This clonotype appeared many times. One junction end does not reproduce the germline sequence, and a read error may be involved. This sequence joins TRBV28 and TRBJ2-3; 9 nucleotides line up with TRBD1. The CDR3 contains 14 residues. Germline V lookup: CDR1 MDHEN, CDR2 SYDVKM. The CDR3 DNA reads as TGCGCCAGCAGCCCGGACAGGGGCGTAGATACGCAGTATTTT. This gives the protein CASSPDRGVDTQYF.

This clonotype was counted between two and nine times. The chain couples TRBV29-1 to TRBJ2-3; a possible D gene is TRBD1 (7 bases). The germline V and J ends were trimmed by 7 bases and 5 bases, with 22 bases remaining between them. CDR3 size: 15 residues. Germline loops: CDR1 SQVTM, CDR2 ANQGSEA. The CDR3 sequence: CSAPGWVRGVDTQYF. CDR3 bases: TGCAGCGCCCCTGGTTGGGTCAGGGGGGTAGATACGCAGTATTTT.

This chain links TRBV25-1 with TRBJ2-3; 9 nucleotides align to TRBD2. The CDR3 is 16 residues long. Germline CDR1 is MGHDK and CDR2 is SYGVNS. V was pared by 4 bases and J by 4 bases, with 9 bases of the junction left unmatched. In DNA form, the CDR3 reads TGTGCCAGCAGTGGTTATAGCGGGAGAGGACCAGATACGCAGTATTTT. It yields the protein CASSGYSGRGPDTQYF.

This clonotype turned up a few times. CDR3 sequence (DNA): TGTGCCAGCAGCCCAGGGACTAGCGCGAGTCGGCAGTTCTTC. It encodes CASSPGTSASRQFF. The genes are TRBV7-6 and TRBJ2-1; TRBD2 matches at 10 bases. The V gene's germline CDR1 is SGHVS and CDR2 FNYEAQ. V trimming: 5 bases; J trimming: 12 bases; junction bases outside the gene matches: 10. This CDR3 spans 14 amino acids.

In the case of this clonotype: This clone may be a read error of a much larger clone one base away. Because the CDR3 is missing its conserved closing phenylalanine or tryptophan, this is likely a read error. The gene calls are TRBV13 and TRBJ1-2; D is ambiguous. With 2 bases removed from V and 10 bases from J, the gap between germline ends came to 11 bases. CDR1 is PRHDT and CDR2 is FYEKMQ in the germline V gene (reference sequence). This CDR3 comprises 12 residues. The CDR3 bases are TGTGCCAGCAGCTTACGAAGCGAGGACTACACCTAC. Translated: CASSLRSEDYTY.

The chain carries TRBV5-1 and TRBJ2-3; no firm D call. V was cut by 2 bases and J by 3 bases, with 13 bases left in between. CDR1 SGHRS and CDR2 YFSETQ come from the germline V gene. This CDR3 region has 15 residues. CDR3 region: CASSFSGRLTDTQYF. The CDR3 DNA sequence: TGCGCCAGCAGCTTTTCGGGCAGATTAACAGATACGCAGTATTTT.

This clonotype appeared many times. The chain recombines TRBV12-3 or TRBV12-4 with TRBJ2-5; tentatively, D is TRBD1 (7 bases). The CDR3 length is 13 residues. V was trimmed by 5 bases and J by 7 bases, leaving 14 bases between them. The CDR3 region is CASSPRQGGTQYF. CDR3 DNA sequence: TGTGCCAGCAGTCCCCGACAGGGAGGGACCCAGTACTTC.

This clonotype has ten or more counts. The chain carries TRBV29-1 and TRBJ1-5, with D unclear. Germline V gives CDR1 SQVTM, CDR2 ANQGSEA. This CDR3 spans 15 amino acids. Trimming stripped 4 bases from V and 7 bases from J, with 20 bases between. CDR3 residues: CSVARGGRVGQPQHF. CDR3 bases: TGCAGCGTTGCCCGAGGTGGGAGGGTAGGGCAGCCCCAGCATTTT. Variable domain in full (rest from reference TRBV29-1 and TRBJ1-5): SAVISQKPSRDICQRGTSLTIQCQVDSQVTMMFWYRQQPGQSLTLIATANQGSEATYESGFVIDKFPISRPNLTFSTLTVSNMSPEDSSIYLCSVARGGRVGQPQHFGDGTRLSIL.

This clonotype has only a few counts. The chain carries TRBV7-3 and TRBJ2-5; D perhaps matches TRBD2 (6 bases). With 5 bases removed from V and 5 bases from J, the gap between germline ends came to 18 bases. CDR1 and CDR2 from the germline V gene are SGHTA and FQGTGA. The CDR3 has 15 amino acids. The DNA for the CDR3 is TGTGCCAGCAGCCCCAAGAGGGCTAGCGTGGAGACCCAGTACTTC. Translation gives CASSPKRASVETQYF. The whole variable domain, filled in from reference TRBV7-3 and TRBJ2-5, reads GAGVSQTPSNKVTEKGKYVELRCDPISGHTALYWYRQSLGQGPEFLIYFQGTGAADDSGLPNDRFFAVRPEGSVSTLKIQRTERGDSAVYLCASSPKRASVETQYFGPGTRLLVL.

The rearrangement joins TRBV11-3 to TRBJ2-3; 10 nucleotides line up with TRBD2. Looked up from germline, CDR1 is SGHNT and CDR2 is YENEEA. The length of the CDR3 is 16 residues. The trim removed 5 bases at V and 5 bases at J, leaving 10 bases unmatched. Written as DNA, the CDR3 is TGTGCCAGCAGCGCAAAGCGGGAGGGCCGGGGAGATACGCAGTATTTT. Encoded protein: CASSAKREGRGDTQYF.

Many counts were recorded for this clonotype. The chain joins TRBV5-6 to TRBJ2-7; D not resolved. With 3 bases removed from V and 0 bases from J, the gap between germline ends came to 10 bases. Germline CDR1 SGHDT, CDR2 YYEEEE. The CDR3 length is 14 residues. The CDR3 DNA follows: TGTGCCAGCAGCTGGGGATCTAGCTCCTACGAGCAGTACGTC. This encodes CASSWGSSSYEQYV.

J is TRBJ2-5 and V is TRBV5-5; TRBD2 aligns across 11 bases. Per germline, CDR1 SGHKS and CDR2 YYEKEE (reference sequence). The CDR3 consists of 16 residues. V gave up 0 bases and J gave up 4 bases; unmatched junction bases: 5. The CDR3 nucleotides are TGTGCCAGCAGCTTGGAGTTACTAGCGGGAGTAGAGACCCAGTACTTC. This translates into CASSLELLAGVETQYF.

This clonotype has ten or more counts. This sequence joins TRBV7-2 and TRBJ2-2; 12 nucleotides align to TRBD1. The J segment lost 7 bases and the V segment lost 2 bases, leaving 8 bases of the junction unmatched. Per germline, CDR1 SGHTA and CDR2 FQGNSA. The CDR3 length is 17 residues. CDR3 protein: CASSLIWDRGLIGELFF. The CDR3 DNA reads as TGTGCCAGCAGCTTAATTTGGGACAGGGGGCTAATCGGGGAGCTGTTTTTT.

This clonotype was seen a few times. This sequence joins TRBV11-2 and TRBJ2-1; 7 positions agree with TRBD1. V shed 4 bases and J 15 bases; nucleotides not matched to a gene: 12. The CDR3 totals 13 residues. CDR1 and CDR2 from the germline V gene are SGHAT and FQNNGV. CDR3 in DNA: TGTGCCAGCAGCTCGGATCCACAGGGGTTGTGGTTCTTC. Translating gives CASSSDPQGLWFF. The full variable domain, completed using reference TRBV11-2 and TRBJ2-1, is EAGVAQSPRYKIIEKRQSVAFWCNPISGHATLYWYQQILGQGPKLLIQFQNNGVVDDSQLPKDRFSAERLKGVDSTLKIQPAKLEDSAVYLCASSSDPQGLWFFGPGTRLTVL.

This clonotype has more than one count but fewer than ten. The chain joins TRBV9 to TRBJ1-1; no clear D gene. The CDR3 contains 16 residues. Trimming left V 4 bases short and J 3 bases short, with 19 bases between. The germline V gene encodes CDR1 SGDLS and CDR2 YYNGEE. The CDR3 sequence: CASSSVPQAKDTEAFF. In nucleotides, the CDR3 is TGTGCCAGCAGCTCCGTCCCCCAGGCTAAGGACACTGAAGCTTTCTTT.

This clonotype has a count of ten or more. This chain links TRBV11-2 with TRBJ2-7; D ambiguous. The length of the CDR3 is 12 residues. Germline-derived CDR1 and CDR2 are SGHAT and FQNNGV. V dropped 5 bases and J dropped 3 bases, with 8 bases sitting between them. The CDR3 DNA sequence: TGTGCCAGCAGCCCTCACGGCTACGAGCAGTACGTC. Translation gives CASSPHGYEQYV.

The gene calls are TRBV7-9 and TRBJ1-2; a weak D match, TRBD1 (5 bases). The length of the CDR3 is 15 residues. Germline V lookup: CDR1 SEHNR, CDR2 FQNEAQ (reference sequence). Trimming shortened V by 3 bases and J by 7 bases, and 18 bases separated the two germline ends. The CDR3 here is CASSFSGRVLAGYTF. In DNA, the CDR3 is TGTGCCAGCAGCTTCTCAGGGCGCGTCCTGGCTGGCTACACCTTC.